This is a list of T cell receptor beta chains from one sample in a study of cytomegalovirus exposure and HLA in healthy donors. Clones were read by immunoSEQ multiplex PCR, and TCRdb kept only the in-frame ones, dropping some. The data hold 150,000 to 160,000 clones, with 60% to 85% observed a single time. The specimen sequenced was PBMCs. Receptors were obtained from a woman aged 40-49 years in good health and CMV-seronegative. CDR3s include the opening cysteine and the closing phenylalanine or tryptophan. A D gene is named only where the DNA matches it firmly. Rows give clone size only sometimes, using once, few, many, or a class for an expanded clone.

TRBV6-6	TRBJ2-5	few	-	TGTGCCAGCAGTTCGGGCCCGCCGGTCGGGAAGACCCAGTACTTC	CASSSGPPVGKTQYF
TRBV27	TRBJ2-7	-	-	TGTGCCAGCAGTTCCTACGACAGCTTCTCCTACGAGCAGTACTTC	CASSSYDSFSYEQYF
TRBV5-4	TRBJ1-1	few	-	TGTGCCAGCGGACATCCCCGGGGGGCCGAAGCTTTCTTT	CASGHPRGAEAFF
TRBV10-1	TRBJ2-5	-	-	TGCGCCAGCAGTGAGTCGCGGAGGGTGGAGACCCAGTACTTC	CASSESRRVETQYF
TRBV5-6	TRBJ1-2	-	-	TGTGCCAGCAGCTTGGCCCCAGGCAGCTCCTATGGCTACACCTTC	CASSLAPGSSYGYTF
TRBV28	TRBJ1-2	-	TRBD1	TGTGCCAGCAGCCTACTTGCAGGGGGCGCTGGCTATGGCTACACCTTC	CASSLLAGGAGYGYTF
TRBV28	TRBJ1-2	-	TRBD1	TGTGCCAGCAGGAGTATGCAGGGGGCCTATGGCTACACCTTC	CASRSMQGAYGYTF
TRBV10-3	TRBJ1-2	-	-	TGTGCCATCAGTGAGATAGGGGGTGGAGTCTATGGCTACACCTTC	CAISEIGGGVYGYTF
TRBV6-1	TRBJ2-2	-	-	TGTGCCAGCAGTGAACTTTTAAGCTCGGTGAGGGGGGAGCTGTTTTTT	CASSELLSSVRGELFF
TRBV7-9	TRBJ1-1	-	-	TGTGCCAGCAGCTTACAACAGCCGAACACTGAAGCTTTCTTT	CASSLQQPNTEAFF
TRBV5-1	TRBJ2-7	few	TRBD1	TGCGCCAGCAGCTCCCGGACAGGGGCCAACTACGAGCAGTACTTC	CASSSRTGANYEQYF
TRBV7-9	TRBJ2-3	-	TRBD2	TGTGCCAGCAGCCCCCGGACTAGCGGGGGGACAGATACGCAGTATTTT	CASSPRTSGGTDTQYF
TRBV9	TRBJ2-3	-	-	TGTGCCAGCAGCGCACGGGCGGGACCCACAGATACGCAGTATTTT	CASSARAGPTDTQYF
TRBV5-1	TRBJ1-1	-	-	TGCGCCAGCGGAGGTAACACTGAAGCTTTCTTT	CASGGNTEAFF
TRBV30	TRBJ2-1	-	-	TGTGCCTGGAGTGTAGTCGGCAATGAGCAGTTCTTC	CAWSVVGNEQFF
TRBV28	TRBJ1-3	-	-	TGTGCCAGCTTGGGGCTCACTGGAAACACCATATATTTT	CASLGLTGNTIYF
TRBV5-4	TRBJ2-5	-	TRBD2	TGTGCCAGCAGCTTGGGGGGAGCGGGGGGGCGTGAGACCCAGTACTTC	CASSLGGAGGRETQYF
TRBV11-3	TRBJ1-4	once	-	TGTGCCAGCAGCTTGAGAGGTGAAAAACTGTTTTTT	CASSLRGEKLFF
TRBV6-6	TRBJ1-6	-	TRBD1	TGTGCCAGCAGCCAGGGGGCTGGGAATTCACCCCTCCACTTT	CASSQGAGNSPLHF
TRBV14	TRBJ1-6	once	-	TGTGCCAGCAGCCTTCGGGGGACTGGTAATTCACCCCTCCACTTT	CASSLRGTGNSPLHF
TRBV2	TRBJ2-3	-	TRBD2	TGTGCCAGCATGGCTAGCGGGGTAGGTTGGGATACGCAGTATTTT	CASMASGVGWDTQYF
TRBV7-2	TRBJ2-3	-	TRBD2	TGTGCTAGCAGGATTAGGGCGGGAGGCACAGATACGCAGTATTTT	CASRIRAGGTDTQYF
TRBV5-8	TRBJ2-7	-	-	TGTGCCAGCAGCTTGGTTGGGGCTGGGGCCTACGAGCAGTACTTC	CASSLVGAGAYEQYF
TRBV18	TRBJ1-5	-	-	TGTGCCAGCTCACCGTTGGGGACTGCAGAGCTCGGGTCCCAGCATTTT	CASSPLGTAELGSQHF
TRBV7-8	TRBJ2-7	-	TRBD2	TGTGCCAGCAGGGCCGGGACCGGGACTAGCGGATCCTACGAGCAGTACTTC	CASRAGTGTSGSYEQYF
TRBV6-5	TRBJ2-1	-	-	TGTGCCAGCAGTTACGGACTCGACAATGAGCAGTTCTTC	CASSYGLDNEQFF
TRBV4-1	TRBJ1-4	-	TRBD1	TGCGCCAGCAGCCACAGCTCACCGGGACAGGCTAATGAAAAACTGTTTTTT	CASSHSSPGQANEKLFF